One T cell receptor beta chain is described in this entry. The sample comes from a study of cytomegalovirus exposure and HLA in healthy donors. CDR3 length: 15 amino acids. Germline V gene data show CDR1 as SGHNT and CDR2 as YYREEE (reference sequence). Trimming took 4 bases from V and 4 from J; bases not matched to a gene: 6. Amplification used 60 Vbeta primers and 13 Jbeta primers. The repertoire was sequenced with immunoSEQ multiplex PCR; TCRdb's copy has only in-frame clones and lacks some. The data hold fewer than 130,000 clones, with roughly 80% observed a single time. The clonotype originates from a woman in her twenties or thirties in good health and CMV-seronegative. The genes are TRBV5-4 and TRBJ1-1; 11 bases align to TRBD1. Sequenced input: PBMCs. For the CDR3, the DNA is TGTGCCAGCAGCCCGGGACAGGGGGTCGTCACTGAAGCTTTCTTT. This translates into CASSPGQGVVTEAFF.